The 4 T cell receptor beta chains given below trace back to one sample, sequenced in a study of T cells in Graves' hyperthyroidism and ophthalmopathy. Amplification yielded TCR beta CDR3 regions, with RNA transcripts as the source. Carried out on the TCR CDR3, a first-round RT-PCR used the HTBI primer set. MiXCR, run by TCRdb on the multiplex PCR reads, gives a single entry per CDR3 protein. The sample yields about 350,000 distinct CDR3 sequences, about 15% seen once. The material sequenced was blood. These receptors were taken from a woman aged 30 to 39 with Graves' hyperthyroidism.

This clonotype occurred many times. The rearrangement links TRBV7-3 to TRBJ2-1; D may be TRBD1 (5 bases). The germline V and J ends were trimmed by 8 bases and 5 bases, with 10 bases remaining between them. Germline V lookup: CDR1 SGHTA, CDR2 FQGTGA. This CDR3 region has 12 residues. CDR3 DNA: TGTGCCAGCCAGGGCATGGACAATGAGCAGTTCTTC. Translated: CASQGMDNEQFF.

In its sample, this clonotype was seen a few times. The chain is built from TRBV12-3 or TRBV12-4 and TRBJ1-5; tentative D call: TRBD1 (5 bases). There are 13 residues in the CDR3. The CDR3: CAMSDSSNQPQHF. The DNA for the CDR3 is TGTGCAATGTCAGACAGTAGCAATCAGCCCCAGCATTTT.

V gene TRBV25-1 combines with J gene TRBJ1-5; TRBD1 agrees at 7 bases. The germline CDR1 and CDR2 sequences are MGHDK and SYGVNS. The junction had 19 bases not matched to a gene; V was cut back by 8 bases and J by 0 bases. The CDR3 is 19 amino acids. CDR3 loop: CASPLSTHRGLYSNQPQHF. The CDR3 coding sequence is TGTGCCAGCCCGCTTTCAACCCATAGGGGGCTGTATAGCAATCAGCCCCAGCATTTT.

For this clonotype: A clone one base away is much larger, so this may be a read error. The chain uses TRBV2 and TRBJ1-1; 11 bases are shared with TRBD1. This CDR3 contains 17 residues. The germline CDR1 and CDR2 sequences are SNHLY and FYNNEI. The CDR3 here is CVSSESGQGALFTEAFF. The CDR3 DNA is TGTGTCAGCAGTGAATCCGGACAGGGGGCCCTCTTCACTGAAGCTTTCTTT.